The present TCR beta chain was sequenced within a study of CD8+CD57+ T cells in acquired aplastic anemia. Looked up from germline, CDR1 is ENHRY and CDR2 is SYGVKD. This CDR3 has 15 residues. TCR beta VDJ combinations and CDR3 sequences were profiled from genomic DNA. Each CDR3 protein gets one entry after TCRdb re-called the reads with MiXCR. The data hold about half a million distinct CDR3 sequences, with around 32% observed a single time. This clonotype has ten or more counts. Relative to the germline gene, one junction end is altered; a read error may explain this. CD8+CD57+ cell expansion, shown by flow cytometry, had occurred in the patients selected for sequencing.

The chain uses TRBV10-3 and TRBJ2-1; unclear D gene. The sequence derives from a human donor with aplastic anemia. The sequenced sample consisted of sorted CD4+, CD8+, or CD8+CD57+ T cells (not recorded which) from PBMCs. DNA of the CDR3: TGTGCCATCAGTAAGTCTGTCGTCATTTACAATGAGCAGTTCTTC. It is translated as CAISKSVVIYNEQFF.